The 26 T cell receptor beta chains listed next were all sequenced from one sample in a study of T cell changes during pregnancy in multiple sclerosis. Data came from immunoSEQ multiplex PCR; TCRdb stores just in-frame clones and leaves some out. The data hold 40,000 to 50,000 clones, with 90% to 95% observed a single time. The material sequenced was CD8+ T cells from peripheral blood mononuclear cells, taken in the first trimester of pregnancy. The source of these receptors is a female donor with multiple sclerosis, enrolled in a pregnancy study.

This chain joins TRBV9 and TRBJ2-1; 7 positions match TRBD1. Germline V gene lookup returns CDR1 SGDLS and CDR2 YYNGEE. This CDR3 has 15 amino acids. The junction had 7 bases not matched to a gene; V was cut back by 3 bases and J by 4 bases. The CDR3 reads CASSGGTAVYNEQFF. CDR3 DNA: TGTGCCAGCAGCGGGGGGACAGCCGTATACAATGAGCAGTTCTTC.

The J gene is TRBJ2-7, the V gene TRBV27; the D gene is possibly TRBD1 (5 bases). The length of the CDR3 is 15 residues. Germline V gene lookup returns CDR1 MNHEY and CDR2 SMNVEV (reference sequence). V lost 0 bases and J 3 bases, leaving 12 bases between the germline ends. The CDR3 reads CASSLSGHYLYEQYF. CDR3 coding DNA: TGTGCCAGCAGTTTATCAGGACACTACCTCTACGAGCAGTACTTC.

The V call is TRBV4-1, the J call TRBJ1-2; D possibly corresponds to TRBD1 (6 bases). Germline values: CDR1 MGHRA, CDR2 YSYEKL. V was pared by 2 bases and J by 4 bases, with 11 bases between. The CDR3 extends over 14 amino acids. The CDR3 spells CASSQIGQIYGYTF. The CDR3 DNA reads TGCGCCAGCAGCCAAATCGGACAGATCTATGGCTACACCTTC.

The J gene is TRBJ1-2, the V gene TRBV4-2; perhaps TRBD1 as D (5 bases). Germline loops: CDR1 LGHNA, CDR2 YNFKEQ. V was trimmed by 2 bases and J by 6 bases, leaving 13 bases between them. This CDR3 is built from 14 residues. The CDR3 region is CASSQLAGPDGYTF. The CDR3 nucleotides read TGTGCCAGCAGCCAACTAGCGGGGCCTGATGGCTACACCTTC.

The CDR3 DNA is TGTGCCAGCAGCGCCCCTGGGGGAGACAGGGACAATTCACCCCTCCACTTT. Translation: CASSAPGGDRDNSPLHF. The V gene is TRBV9, the J gene TRBJ1-6, with TRBD1 matching 7 bases. Germline loops: CDR1 SGDLS, CDR2 YYNGEE. The CDR3 runs to 17 residues. The V and J ends lost 3 bases and 7 bases, in that order; junction bases with no gene match: 13.

The V call is TRBV5-1, the J call TRBJ2-7; TRBD2 agrees at 9 bases. The V gene's germline CDR1 is SGHRS and CDR2 YFSETQ. V lost 4 bases and J lost 2; bases outside the gene matches: 7. The CDR3 spans 15 residues. CDR3 amino acids: CASSPGTSWPYEQYF. The DNA for the CDR3 is TGCGCCAGCAGCCCCGGGACTAGCTGGCCCTACGAGCAGTACTTC.

V gene TRBV10-3 combines with J gene TRBJ2-1; 9 bases are a match to TRBD2. J gave up 0 bases and V 0 bases, and 15 bases lay outside the gene matches. The CDR3 spans 21 residues. In germline, CDR1 is ENHRY, CDR2 SYGVKD. Written as DNA, the CDR3 is TGTGCCATCAGTGAGTCGACACTAGCGGGTGCCTCATCCAGCTCCTACAATGAGCAGTTCTTC. Protein sequence: CAISESTLAGASSSSYNEQFF.

The rearrangement uses TRBV2 and TRBJ1-1, with D uncertain. Germline assignment: CDR1 SNHLY and CDR2 FYNNEI. CDR3 size: 12 residues. Trimming pared 6 bases from V and 1 base from J, leaving 6 bases between. CDR3 sequence reads: CASRTQNTEAFF. CDR3 nucleotides: TGTGCCAGCAGGACACAGAACACTGAAGCTTTCTTT.

In this sample, this clone turned up once. The genes are TRBV21-1 and TRBJ1-1. TRBV21-1 is a pseudogene segment. This CDR3 is 14 amino acids long. The CDR3: CASSKVRENTEAFF. The CDR3 nucleotides are TGTGCCAGCAGCAAAGTCCGGGAAAACACTGAAGCTTTCTTT.

The rearrangement links TRBV4-3 to TRBJ2-7; 10 nucleotides align to TRBD2. Germline CDR1 reads LGHNA; CDR2 reads YSLEER. This CDR3 has 16 amino acids. V shed 0 bases, J shed 7 bases, and the junction held 9 bases outside the gene matches. CDR3 coding DNA: TGCGCCAGCAGCCAAGATTCAAGCGGGGGGGCCGGGGAGCAGTACTTC. This codes for CASSQDSSGGAGEQYF.

V is TRBV7-9 and J is TRBJ2-5, with 10 bases matching TRBD1. Looked up from germline, CDR1 is SEHNR and CDR2 is FQNEAQ (reference sequence). With V trimmed by 5 bases and J by 6 bases, 9 bases remained unmatched. This CDR3 contains 15 residues. The CDR3 bases are TGTGCCAGCAGCCCAGGGACAGGGGTTTTGAAGACCCAGTACTTC. Translation: CASSPGTGVLKTQYF.

This clone was detected once. The chain has TRBV27 and TRBJ2-7, with TRBD1 as a possible D gene (6 bases). V gave up 8 bases and J gave up 3 bases, with 11 bases separating them. The CDR3 totals 12 residues. Germline loops: CDR1 MNHEY, CDR2 SMNVEV (reference sequence). CDR3 nucleotides: TGTGCCAGCGGGGACAACAGCTACGAGCAGTACTTC. Translated: CASGDNSYEQYF.

V and J are TRBV11-2 and TRBJ2-3; 9 nucleotides line up with TRBD2. Trimming removed 0 bases from V and 4 bases from J; junction bases left unmatched: 14. CDR3 size: 19 residues. Germline V CDR1 and CDR2: SGHAT, FQNNGV. The CDR3 spells CASSLDGLRLRGGSDTQYF. The CDR3 DNA follows: TGTGCCAGCAGCTTAGATGGTTTAAGGCTGCGGGGGGGCTCAGATACGCAGTATTTT.

The chain has TRBV11-2 and TRBJ2-6, with 8 bases aligning to TRBD1. CDR1 is SGHAT, CDR2 FQNNGV, per germline. V lost 1 base and J lost 0; bases outside the gene matches: 2. The CDR3 contains 17 residues. CDR3 in amino acids: CASSLGTGYSGANVLTF. In nucleotides, the CDR3 is TGTGCCAGCAGCTTAGGGACAGGGTACTCTGGGGCCAACGTCCTGACTTTC.

The V and J genes are TRBV29-1 and TRBJ2-7; the match to TRBD2 covers 7 bases. Germline V gene data show CDR1 as SQVTM and CDR2 as ANQGSEA. CDR3 length equals 16 residues. The J segment lost 3 bases and the V segment lost 5 bases, leaving 16 bases of the junction unmatched. CDR3 loop: CSVPQVSVGGFYEQYF. CDR3 sequence (DNA): TGCAGCGTTCCCCAAGTGTCGGTCGGGGGGTTCTACGAGCAGTACTTC.

This chain uses TRBV2 with TRBJ2-3; the match to TRBD1 covers 7 bases. V shed 10 bases and J 2 bases; nucleotides not matched to a gene: 9. The CDR3 spans 14 residues. Germline values: CDR1 SNHLY, CDR2 FYNNEI. DNA for the CDR3: TGTGCCATCAAACGGGACAGCAACACAGATACGCAGTATTTT. Its protein is CAIKRDSNTDTQYF.

CDR3 DNA: TGTGCCAGCAGCTTTAGCGAGATCGGCCACGAGCAGTACTTC. This sequence encodes CASSFSEIGHEQYF. This rearrangement joins TRBV7-2 to TRBJ2-7; D perhaps matches TRBD2 (5 bases). Trimming removed 3 bases from V and 5 bases from J, with 14 bases in between. CDR1 and CDR2 from the germline V gene are SGHTA and FQGNSA. The CDR3 contains 14 residues.

V is TRBV2 and J is TRBJ2-2; TRBD2 is a possible D gene (6 bases). V was cut by 0 bases and J by 3 bases, with 11 bases left in between. This CDR3 contains 16 residues. The germline V gene has CDR1 SNHLY and CDR2 FYNNEI. The CDR3: CASSEAGGLYTGELFF. CDR3 coding DNA: TGTGCCAGCAGTGAAGCGGGGGGACTCTACACCGGGGAGCTGTTTTTT.

V gene TRBV19 combines with J gene TRBJ1-1, with D hard to call. Germline V gene lookup returns CDR1 LNHDA and CDR2 SQIVND (reference sequence). The CDR3 extends over 13 amino acids. Trimming removed 3 bases from V and 6 bases from J, with 11 bases in between. CDR3 protein: CASSIMGASEAFF. The CDR3 DNA follows: TGTGCCAGTAGTATTATGGGCGCATCTGAAGCTTTCTTT.

A single count supports this clone. V gene TRBV27 combines with J gene TRBJ2-1, with D perhaps matching TRBD2 (6 bases). The CDR3 contains 11 residues. V gave up 3 bases and J gave up 13 bases, with 10 bases separating them. The germline CDR1 and CDR2 sequences are MNHEY and SMNVEV (reference sequence). CDR3 loop: CASSFGDSQFF. As DNA, the CDR3 is TGTGCCAGCAGTTTTGGGGACTCACAGTTCTTC.

The chain has TRBV28 and TRBJ2-7, with TRBD1 as a possible D gene (5 bases). The CDR3 has 14 residues. V was cut by 2 bases and J by 0 bases, with 8 bases left in between. CDR1 is MDHEN, CDR2 SYDVKM, per germline. The CDR3 reads CASSLTGPSYEQYF. The CDR3 region has the DNA TGTGCCAGCAGTTTAACAGGACCCTCCTACGAGCAGTACTTC.

The chain carries TRBV14 and TRBJ2-7, with 8 positions matching TRBD1. The V segment lost 5 bases and the J segment 1 base; nucleotides outside the gene matches: 4. Germline CDR1 SGHDN, CDR2 FVKESK. The CDR3 loop spans 14 amino acids. CDR3 amino acids: CASSWQGASYEQYF. The CDR3 nucleotides read TGTGCCAGCAGCTGGCAGGGGGCGTCCTACGAGCAGTACTTC. Combining the CDR3 with reference TRBV14 and TRBJ2-7 gives the whole variable domain EAGVTQFPSHSVIEKGQTVTLRCDPISGHDNLYWYRRVMGKEIKFLLHFVKESKQDESGMPNNRFLAERTGGTYSTLKVQPAELEDSGVYFCASSWQGASYEQYFGPGTRLTVT.

The rearrangement links TRBV7-9 to TRBJ2-3; D is possibly TRBD2 (7 bases). CDR1 is SEHNR, CDR2 FQNEAQ, per germline (reference sequence). The V end was cut by 0 bases, the J end by 5 bases, with 21 bases between. CDR3 length: 18 residues. The CDR3 DNA reads as TGTGCCAGCAGCTTAGCAAGGGGGAGGGGAGGGCGAGGAGATACGCAGTATTTT. This encodes CASSLARGRGGRGDTQYF. Filled out from reference TRBV7-9 and TRBJ2-3, the complete variable domain reads DTGVSQNPRHKITKRGQNVTFRCDPISEHNRLYWYRQTLGQGPEFLTYFQNEAQLEKSRLLSDRFSAERPKGSFSTLEIQRTEQGDSAMYLCASSLARGRGGRGDTQYFGPGTRLTVL.

The chain uses TRBV4-1 and TRBJ1-2, with 8 bases fitting TRBD1. Trimming at V came to 3 bases and at J to 4 bases, leaving 7 bases not matched to a gene. Germline V gene data show CDR1 as MGHRA and CDR2 as YSYEKL. The CDR3 loop spans 15 amino acids. The CDR3 region is CASSQGTGAAYGYTF. CDR3 in DNA: TGCGCCAGCAGCCAGGGGACAGGCGCTGCCTATGGCTACACCTTC.

The V and J genes are TRBV10-3 and TRBJ2-6; possible D gene TRBD2, 5 bases. Trimming took 7 bases from V and 0 from J, leaving 13 bases between them. CDR1 is ENHRY and CDR2 is SYGVKD in the germline V gene. The CDR3 is 16 amino acids. The CDR3 nucleotides are TGTGCCATCAAAGGCCGGGAAAGCTCTGGGGCCAACGTCCTGACTTTC. This gives the protein CAIKGRESSGANVLTF.

This chain connects TRBV7-3 to TRBJ1-1, with 9 bases fitting TRBD1. The germline V gene encodes CDR1 SGHTA and CDR2 FQGTGA. The CDR3 is made up of 15 amino acids. V was clipped by 6 bases and J by 2 bases; unmatched bases: 7. The CDR3 here is CASRPGTGHNTEAFF. CDR3 sequence (DNA): TGTGCCAGCAGGCCCGGGACAGGGCATAACACTGAAGCTTTCTTT.